The clone carrying this T cell receptor beta chain appeared a few times. What it recognizes is unknown. Trimming pared 2 bases from V and 9 bases from J, leaving 14 bases between. CDR1 MNHEY and CDR2 SMNVEV come from the germline V gene (reference sequence). The CDR3 sequence is 14 residues long. This sample is drawn from a study of a mutant IDH1 vaccine in newly diagnosed glioma. Study at large: Radiotherapy alone preceded vaccination by 4-6 weeks; alternatively, vaccination started with temozolomide cycles.

Assay: immunoSEQ multiplex PCR; the TCRdb copy retains only in-frame clones and omits some. The sample has about 50,000 clones, just under 80% seen once. Sample time point: week 5, during vaccination. Mutant IDH1 20-mer peptide, at 300 ug, made up each vaccine dose, with topical imiquimod. Tumors from donors were new WHO grade 3 or 4 IDH1-mutant astrocytomas with ATRX loss. This TCR was sampled from a man aged 45-60 years with glioma. Here the sequenced sample was PBMCs, taken from a glioma patient whose treatment included an IDH1 peptide vaccine. The chain combines TRBV27 with TRBJ2-1; weak D call: TRBD1 (6 bases). CDR3 nucleotides: TGTGCCAGCAGTTTAAACAGGGCGGATAGTGAGCAGTTCTTC. Protein: CASSLNRADSEQFF.